This record concerns one TCR beta chain sequence. Profiling relied on immunoSEQ multiplex PCR, and the TCRdb table lists in-frame clones only, not all of them. Among more than 70,000 clones listed, roughly 88% were seen once. The data are from a study of T cells in tuberculosis. Cells were sorted from thawed PBMC rested overnight and stained with GMM-loaded CD1B tetramer, viability dye and anti-CD3. C32 glucose monomycolate from Rhodococcus equi was loaded onto the CD1B tetramers. The origin of this receptor is an adult woman with latent tuberculosis. Material: CD1b-GMM tetramer-negative cells sorted from PBMCs.

CDR3 bases: TGCGCCAGCAGCTTGGGGCCAGACAGGAACACCGGGGAGCTGTTTTTT. The encoded protein is CASSLGPDRNTGELFF. The J gene is TRBJ2-2, the V gene TRBV5-1; D is perhaps TRBD1 (5 bases). Trimming stripped 0 bases from V and 1 base from J, with 10 bases between. CDR3 length: 16 amino acids. Germline values: CDR1 SGHRS, CDR2 YFSETQ. Full variable domain (outside the CDR3, taken from reference TRBV5-1 and TRBJ2-2): KAGVTQTPRYLIKTRGQQVTLSCSPISGHRSVSWYQQTPGQGLQFLFEYFSETQRNKGNFPGRFSGRQFSNSRSEMNVSTLELGDSALYLCASSLGPDRNTGELFFGEGSRLTVL.